The text below deals with one TCR beta chain. TCRdb keeps only in-frame clones here, not all; method: immunoSEQ multiplex PCR. The sample lists 40,000 or so clones; 90% were seen once. This entry belongs to a study of T cell changes during pregnancy in multiple sclerosis. The TCR originated in a female donor with multiple sclerosis, enrolled in a pregnancy study. The input for sequencing was CD8+ T cells from peripheral blood mononuclear cells, taken in the first trimester of pregnancy.

DNA of the CDR3: TGTGCCAGCAGCACCTTTCGTACGGGTTTGGATGGCTACACCTTC. Protein sequence: CASSTFRTGLDGYTF. V usage is TRBV7-8 and J usage is TRBJ1-2; D is undetermined. The V gene's germline CDR1 is SGHVS and CDR2 FQNEAQ. V lost 5 bases and J 6 bases, leaving 19 bases between the germline ends. The CDR3 is made up of 15 amino acids. The full variable domain, completed using reference TRBV7-8 and TRBJ1-2, is GAGVSQSPRYKVAKRGQDVALRCDPISGHVSLFWYQQALGQGPEFLTYFQNEAQLDKSGLPSDRFFAERPEGSVSTLKIQRTQQEDSAVYLCASSTFRTGLDGYTFGSGTRLTVV.